These 20 T cell receptor beta chains were all obtained from the same sample, sequenced in a study of PD-1 blockade in classical Hodgkin lymphoma. As to time point: cycle 4 day 1 (C4D1), after more than five weeks of nivolumab. All trial patients relapsed after autologous stem cell transplantation. Investigators isolated CD4+ T cells from thawed PBMCs through magnetic negative selection. Produced via immunoSEQ multiplex PCR; TCRdb's table is partial and in-frame only. The data hold fewer than 35,000 clones, with about 88% observed a single time. This specimen consisted of CD4+ T cells from blood, obtained before the fourth cycle of nivolumab. These receptors all stem from a human donor with classical Hodgkin lymphoma.

V usage is TRBV28 and J usage is TRBJ1-5; no definite D call. V lost 4 bases to trimming and J lost 6 bases, with 7 bases between them. The germline CDR1 and CDR2 sequences are MDHEN and SYDVKM. This CDR3 contains 12 residues. The CDR3 loop reads CASSYDGQPQHF. CDR3 nucleotides: TGTGCCAGCAGTTACGACGGTCAGCCCCAGCATTTT.

The J gene is TRBJ2-1, the V gene TRBV2, with 7 bases aligning to TRBD1. The germline CDR1 and CDR2 sequences are SNHLY and FYNNEI. The J segment lost 3 bases and the V segment lost 7 bases, leaving 6 bases of the junction unmatched. CDR3 length: 14 residues. Here the CDR3 DNA reads TGTGCCAGCACCCCCCGGGACAGCTACAATGAGCAGTTCTTC. Amino acid sequence: CASTPRDSYNEQFF.

This chain uses TRBV28 with TRBJ2-1; tentatively, D is TRBD1 or TRBD2 (5 bases each). The CDR3 loop spans 14 amino acids. CDR1 and CDR2 (germline): MDHEN, SYDVKM. Between the trimmed V and J ends, which lost 5 bases and 5 bases, there was a span of 13 bases. The CDR3 is CASSGTGFDNEQFF. Written as DNA, the CDR3 is TGTGCCAGCAGTGGGACGGGGTTCGACAATGAGCAGTTCTTC.

This sequence joins TRBV5-4 and TRBJ2-3; D remains unclear. The CDR3 sequence is 13 residues long. CDR1 is SGHNT and CDR2 is YYREEE in the germline V gene (reference sequence). Trimming took 0 bases from V and 5 from J, leaving 7 bases between them. CDR3 sequence (DNA): TGTGCCAGCAGCTTGGACGTAGGAGATACGCAGTATTTT. Translating gives CASSLDVGDTQYF. Full variable domain (outside the CDR3, taken from reference TRBV5-4 and TRBJ2-3): ETGVTQSPTHLIKTRGQQVTLRCSSQSGHNTVSWYQQALGQGPQFIFQYYREEENGRGNFPPRFSGLQFPNYSSELNVNALELDDSALYLCASSLDVGDTQYFGPGTRLTVL.

The chain is built from TRBV18 and TRBJ2-1; 9 bases line up with TRBD2. In germline, CDR1 is KGHSH, CDR2 LQKENI. This CDR3 spans 15 amino acids. Trimming took 6 bases from V and 8 from J; bases not matched to a gene: 11. CDR3 bases: TGTGCCAGCTCTCCGGGACTAGCTCCGACCCATGAGCAGTTCTTC. This gives the protein CASSPGLAPTHEQFF.

The V call is TRBV5-1, the J call TRBJ2-3, with D maybe TRBD2 (6 bases). Trimming pared 0 bases from V and 2 bases from J, leaving 10 bases between. Germline lookup yields CDR1 SGHRS and CDR2 YFSETQ. The CDR3 runs 15 residues. The DNA of the CDR3 is TGCGCCAGCAGCTTGGACAGCGGGTCCACAGATACGCAGTATTTT. It is translated as CASSLDSGSTDTQYF.

This clone was observed a handful of times. The chain recombines TRBV5-1 with TRBJ1-2; a weak D match, TRBD1 (6 bases). This CDR3 region has 12 residues. Trimming shortened V by 4 bases and J by 4 bases, and 8 bases separated the two germline ends. Germline lookup yields CDR1 SGHRS and CDR2 YFSETQ. DNA of the CDR3: TGCGCCAGCAGCCAGACAGGCTATGGCTACACCTTC. It codes for CASSQTGYGYTF.

The chain uses TRBV7-6 and TRBJ2-7; D call uncertain. Germline V gene lookup returns CDR1 SGHVS and CDR2 FNYEAQ. The V end lost 2 bases, the J end lost 3 bases, and 14 bases lay between the germline ends. The CDR3 is made up of 15 amino acids. The CDR3 DNA reads as TGTGCCAGCAGCTTATCTGGGCTTTCCTTCTACGAGCAGTACTTC. As protein: CASSLSGLSFYEQYF.

The chain employs TRBV5-1 and TRBJ1-4; tentatively, D is TRBD1 (6 bases). Germline lookup yields CDR1 SGHRS and CDR2 YFSETQ. V lost 4 bases to trimming and J lost 2 bases, with 9 bases between them. The CDR3 contains 14 residues. CDR3 DNA sequence: TGCGCCAGCAGCCGGGGGCAGACTAATGAAAAACTGTTTTTT. It encodes CASSRGQTNEKLFF. The complete variable domain, with remaining parts taken from reference TRBV5-1 and TRBJ1-4, reads KAGVTQTPRYLIKTRGQQVTLSCSPISGHRSVSWYQQTPGQGLQFLFEYFSETQRNKGNFPGRFSGRQFSNSRSEMNVSTLELGDSALYLCASSRGQTNEKLFFGSGTQLSVL.

The sample holds one count of this clone. The chain is built from TRBV2 and TRBJ2-5; 11 nucleotides align to TRBD2. V gave up 6 bases and J gave up 4 bases; unmatched junction bases: 1. Germline lookup yields CDR1 SNHLY and CDR2 FYNNEI. This CDR3 has 13 residues. CDR3 region: CASRGTSGETQYF. CDR3 DNA sequence: TGTGCCAGCAGGGGGACTAGCGGAGAGACCCAGTACTTC.

The gene calls are TRBV27 and TRBJ2-7, with 11 bases fitting TRBD2. The CDR3 loop spans 15 amino acids. Per germline, CDR1 MNHEY and CDR2 SMNVEV (reference sequence). With 0 bases clipped from V and 9 bases from J, the junction kept 7 bases outside the gene matches. CDR3 amino acids: CASSLSTSGVLRQYF. For the CDR3, the DNA is TGTGCCAGCAGTTTATCGACTAGCGGGGTCCTAAGGCAGTACTTC.

V is TRBV7-9 and J is TRBJ1-6, with a possible D match to TRBD1 (5 bases). Trimming took off 5 bases at V and 6 bases at J, with 11 bases between the two ends. Germline CDR1 is SEHNR and CDR2 is FQNEAQ (reference sequence). The CDR3 length is 14 residues. The CDR3 DNA reads as TGTGCCAGCAGCCGGACATCCCTTAATTCACCCCTCCACTTT. This gives the protein CASSRTSLNSPLHF.

V is TRBV4-1 and J is TRBJ2-3, with 7 bases fitting TRBD2. V lost 2 bases and J lost 0; bases outside the gene matches: 8. Germline CDR1 reads MGHRA; CDR2 reads YSYEKL. The CDR3 consists of 17 residues. The CDR3 sequence: CASSQPLLAASTDTQYF. The CDR3 DNA is TGCGCCAGCAGCCAACCCCTTCTAGCGGCTAGCACAGATACGCAGTATTTT.

This chain uses TRBV7-2 with TRBJ1-1; the D gene is possibly TRBD1 (5 bases). CDR3 length: 14 amino acids. Germline CDR1 reads SGHTA; CDR2 reads FQGNSA. Trimming left V 3 bases short and J 5 bases short, with 13 bases between. This CDR3 is CASSLPGTWTEAFF. CDR3 DNA sequence: TGTGCCAGCAGCTTGCCGGGGACTTGGACTGAAGCTTTCTTT.

The table lists this clone with a count of one. The chain joins TRBV10-3 to TRBJ1-1; possible D gene TRBD1, 5 bases. Per germline, CDR1 ENHRY and CDR2 SYGVKD. The ends were cut back, 6 bases at V and 8 bases at J, with 10 bases in the middle. The CDR3 sequence is 11 residues long. The CDR3 coding sequence is TGTGCCATCAGGGGGGGGTCCGAAGCTTTCTTT. Translating it yields CAIRGGSEAFF.

The sample holds one count of this clone. The chain carries TRBV9 and TRBJ2-5; D perhaps matches TRBD1 (6 bases). Per germline, CDR1 SGDLS and CDR2 YYNGEE. Trimming shortened V by 0 bases and J by 5 bases, and 8 bases separated the two germline ends. There are 13 residues in the CDR3. CDR3 nucleotides: TGTGCCAGCAGCGTAGGCAGGGGCGAGACCCAGTACTTC. Translated, it gives CASSVGRGETQYF.

A single count supports this clone. The rearrangement joins TRBV5-4 to TRBJ2-7; 10 nucleotides line up with TRBD2. CDR3 length: 16 amino acids. Germline V gene lookup returns CDR1 SGHNT and CDR2 YYREEE (reference sequence). V was clipped by 0 bases and J by 1 base; unmatched bases: 4. The CDR3 loop reads CASSLVASGGSYEQYF. Written as DNA, the CDR3 is TGTGCCAGCAGCTTGGTTGCTAGCGGGGGTTCCTACGAGCAGTACTTC.

This clone was counted a single time. The rearrangement links TRBV10-2 to TRBJ2-7; 8 bases align to TRBD1. There are 14 residues in the CDR3. From germline, CDR1 is WSHSY and CDR2 SAAADI. V dropped 6 bases and J dropped 0; count of bases not matched to a gene: 4. The CDR3 sequence is CASRHGQGSYEQYF. CDR3 in DNA: TGCGCCAGCAGACACGGACAGGGCTCCTACGAGCAGTACTTC.

This clone was detected only once. The V call is TRBV6-6, the J call TRBJ1-1; D not resolved. The CDR3 loop spans 11 amino acids. The germline gives CDR1 MNHNY, CDR2 SVGAGI (reference sequence). Trimming pared 6 bases from V and 6 bases from J, leaving 8 bases between. The CDR3 is CASRGPPEAFF. The CDR3 nucleotides are TGTGCCAGCAGAGGCCCCCCTGAAGCTTTCTTT.

CDR3 sequence (DNA): TGTGCCAGCAGCTCAAGGACGCTCGGCACAGATACGCAGTATTTT. Encoded protein: CASSSRTLGTDTQYF. The rearrangement uses TRBV11-2 and TRBJ2-3; D remains ambiguous. Trimming left V 4 bases short and J 1 base short, with 12 bases between. Germline V lookup: CDR1 SGHAT, CDR2 FQNNGV. The CDR3 has 15 residues.